The clone carrying this T cell receptor (beta chain) was seen at least ten times. The antigen is undetermined. The use of a sample-barcoded 5' primer and a J-beta primer mix characterized a second PCR of roughly 7 to 11 cycles. Any given sample supplied a minimum of 2.5 million CDR3-containing paired-end reads. TCRdb independently ran MiXCR on the 5' RACE reads; one entry per CDR3 protein. The sample has some 1.5 million distinct CDR3 sequences, 28% seen once. V lost 5 bases, J lost 3 bases, and 11 bases stayed unmatched. This CDR3 has 16 residues. Germline-derived CDR1 and CDR2 are MDHEN and SYDVKM. These data are taken from a study of blood T cells in healthy people across ages. Study-wide results and caveats: The recorded TCR beta diversity per million T cells decreased in a roughly linear manner with age.

For every donor, a draw yielded about 10 milliliters of peripheral blood. The clonotype comes from a woman aged 30 to 39 in good health. The chain couples TRBV28 to TRBJ2-7, with 9 bases lining up with TRBD1. What was sequenced was blood. In DNA, the CDR3 is TGTGCCAGCAGTCCCCCCGGGACAGGGCGTGTCTACGAGCAGTACTTC. It specifies CASSPPGTGRVYEQYF.